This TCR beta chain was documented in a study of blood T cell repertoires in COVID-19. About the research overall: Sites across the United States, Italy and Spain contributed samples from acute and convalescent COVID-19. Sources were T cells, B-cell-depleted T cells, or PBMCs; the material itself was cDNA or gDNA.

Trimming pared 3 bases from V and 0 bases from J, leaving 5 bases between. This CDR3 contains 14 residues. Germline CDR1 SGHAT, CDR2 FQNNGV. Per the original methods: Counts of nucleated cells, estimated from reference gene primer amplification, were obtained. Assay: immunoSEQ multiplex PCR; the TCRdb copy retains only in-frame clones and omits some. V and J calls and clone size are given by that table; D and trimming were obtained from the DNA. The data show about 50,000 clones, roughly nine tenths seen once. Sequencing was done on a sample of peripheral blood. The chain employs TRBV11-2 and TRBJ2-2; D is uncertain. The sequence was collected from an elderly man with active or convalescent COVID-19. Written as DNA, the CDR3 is TGTGCCAGCAGCTTGAGGACGAACACCGGGGAGCTGTTTTTT. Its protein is CASSLRTNTGELFF.